This record concerns one TCR beta chain sequence. The target antigen is unknown. The entry originates in a study of PD-L1 blockade in urothelial cancer. Across the whole study: Tumor specimens possessed a median of about 1,500 T cells. Whole-study results and caveats: More expansion of tumor-associated blood clones, seen at 3 weeks, marked durable-benefit patients.

With 5 bases removed from V and 2 bases from J, the gap between germline ends came to 9 bases. Per germline, CDR1 SGHNT and CDR2 YENEEA. The CDR3 extends over 14 amino acids. Each patient presented with locally advanced or metastatic urothelial carcinoma. Synthetic TCR analog templates were spiked into all PCRs individually. Some clones are missing from TCRdb's copy, which holds only in-frame ones; the method was immunoSEQ multiplex PCR. This table holds 700 to 800 clones, 30% to 40% found once. This chain connects TRBV11-3 to TRBJ2-2; no definite D call. Sequencing was performed on tumor tissue, taken before atezolizumab (anti-PD-L1) treatment. The TCR originated in a man aged 50-59 years with urothelial cancer. CDR3 bases: TGTGCCAGCAGCCTTGCAGTTAACACCGGGGAGCTGTTTTTT. Translation gives CASSLAVNTGELFF.